This T cell receptor (beta chain) was recorded in a study of T cell changes during pregnancy in multiple sclerosis (dated 2019 in TCRdb). Regarding the research as a whole: Changes in the T cell repertoire over the course of pregnancy were examined in this study in women with multiple sclerosis.

Notes on this clone: No cognate antigen has been identified for it. No clone much larger than this one lies a single base away; base qualities are absent.

Library generation was performed with the immunoSEQ multiplex PCR assay. The clones in this table, taken by TCRdb from immuneACCESS, are in-frame only. Not every clone is retained; where verified, under half of the shortfall comes from an unresolved V gene, and the cause of the rest is unknown. The sample has around 130,000 clones on record, about 95% of them singletons. Over 0.35% of the sample is taken by the ten largest. The CDR3, from cysteine to phenylalanine, totals 17 residues. Only the CDR3 region is kept as DNA, spanning 51 bases read in frame from base 1. V is cut by 3 bases and J by 0 bases, and the space between the germline ends is 15 bases. According to the germline V gene, CDR1 reads SNHLY and CDR2 reads FYNNEI.

Material: peripheral blood, obtained after pregnancy. The rearranged chain carries TRBV2 and TRBJ2-1; TRBD2 could be the D gene, as 6 bases match. The receptor was isolated from a female donor with multiple sclerosis, enrolled in a pregnancy study. DNA sequence: TGTGCCAGCAGTGATTTTTCGGGAGTTAGCTCCTACAATGAGCAGTTCTTC. It translates as CASSDFSGVSSYNEQFF.